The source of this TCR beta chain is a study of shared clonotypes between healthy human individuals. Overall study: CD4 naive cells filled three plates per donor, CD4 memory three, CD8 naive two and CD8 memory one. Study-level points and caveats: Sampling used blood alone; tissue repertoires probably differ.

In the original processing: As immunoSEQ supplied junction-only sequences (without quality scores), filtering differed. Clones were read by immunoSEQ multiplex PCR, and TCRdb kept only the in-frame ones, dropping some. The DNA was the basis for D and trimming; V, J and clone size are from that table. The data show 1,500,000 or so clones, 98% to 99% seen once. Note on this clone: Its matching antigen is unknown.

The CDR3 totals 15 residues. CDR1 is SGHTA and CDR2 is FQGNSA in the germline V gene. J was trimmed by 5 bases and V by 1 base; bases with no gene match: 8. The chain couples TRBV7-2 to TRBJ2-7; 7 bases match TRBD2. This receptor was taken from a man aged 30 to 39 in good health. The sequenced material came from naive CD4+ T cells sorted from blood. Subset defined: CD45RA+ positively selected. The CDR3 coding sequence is TGTGCCAGCAGCTTAGTGTCGGGAGGTACCGACGAGCAGTACTTC. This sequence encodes CASSLVSGGTDEQYF.